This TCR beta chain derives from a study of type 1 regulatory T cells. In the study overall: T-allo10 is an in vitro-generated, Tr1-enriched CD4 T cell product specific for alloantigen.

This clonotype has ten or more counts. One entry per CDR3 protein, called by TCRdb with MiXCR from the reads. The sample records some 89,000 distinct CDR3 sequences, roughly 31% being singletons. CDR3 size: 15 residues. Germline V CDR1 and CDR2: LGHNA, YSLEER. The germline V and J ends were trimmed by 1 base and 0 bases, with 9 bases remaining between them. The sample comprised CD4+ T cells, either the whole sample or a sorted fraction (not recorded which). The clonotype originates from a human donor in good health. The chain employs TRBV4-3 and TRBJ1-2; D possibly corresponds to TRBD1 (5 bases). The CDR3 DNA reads TGCGCCAGCAGCCAAGTGGACACCTCTAACTATGGCTACACCTTC. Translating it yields CASSQVDTSNYGYTF.